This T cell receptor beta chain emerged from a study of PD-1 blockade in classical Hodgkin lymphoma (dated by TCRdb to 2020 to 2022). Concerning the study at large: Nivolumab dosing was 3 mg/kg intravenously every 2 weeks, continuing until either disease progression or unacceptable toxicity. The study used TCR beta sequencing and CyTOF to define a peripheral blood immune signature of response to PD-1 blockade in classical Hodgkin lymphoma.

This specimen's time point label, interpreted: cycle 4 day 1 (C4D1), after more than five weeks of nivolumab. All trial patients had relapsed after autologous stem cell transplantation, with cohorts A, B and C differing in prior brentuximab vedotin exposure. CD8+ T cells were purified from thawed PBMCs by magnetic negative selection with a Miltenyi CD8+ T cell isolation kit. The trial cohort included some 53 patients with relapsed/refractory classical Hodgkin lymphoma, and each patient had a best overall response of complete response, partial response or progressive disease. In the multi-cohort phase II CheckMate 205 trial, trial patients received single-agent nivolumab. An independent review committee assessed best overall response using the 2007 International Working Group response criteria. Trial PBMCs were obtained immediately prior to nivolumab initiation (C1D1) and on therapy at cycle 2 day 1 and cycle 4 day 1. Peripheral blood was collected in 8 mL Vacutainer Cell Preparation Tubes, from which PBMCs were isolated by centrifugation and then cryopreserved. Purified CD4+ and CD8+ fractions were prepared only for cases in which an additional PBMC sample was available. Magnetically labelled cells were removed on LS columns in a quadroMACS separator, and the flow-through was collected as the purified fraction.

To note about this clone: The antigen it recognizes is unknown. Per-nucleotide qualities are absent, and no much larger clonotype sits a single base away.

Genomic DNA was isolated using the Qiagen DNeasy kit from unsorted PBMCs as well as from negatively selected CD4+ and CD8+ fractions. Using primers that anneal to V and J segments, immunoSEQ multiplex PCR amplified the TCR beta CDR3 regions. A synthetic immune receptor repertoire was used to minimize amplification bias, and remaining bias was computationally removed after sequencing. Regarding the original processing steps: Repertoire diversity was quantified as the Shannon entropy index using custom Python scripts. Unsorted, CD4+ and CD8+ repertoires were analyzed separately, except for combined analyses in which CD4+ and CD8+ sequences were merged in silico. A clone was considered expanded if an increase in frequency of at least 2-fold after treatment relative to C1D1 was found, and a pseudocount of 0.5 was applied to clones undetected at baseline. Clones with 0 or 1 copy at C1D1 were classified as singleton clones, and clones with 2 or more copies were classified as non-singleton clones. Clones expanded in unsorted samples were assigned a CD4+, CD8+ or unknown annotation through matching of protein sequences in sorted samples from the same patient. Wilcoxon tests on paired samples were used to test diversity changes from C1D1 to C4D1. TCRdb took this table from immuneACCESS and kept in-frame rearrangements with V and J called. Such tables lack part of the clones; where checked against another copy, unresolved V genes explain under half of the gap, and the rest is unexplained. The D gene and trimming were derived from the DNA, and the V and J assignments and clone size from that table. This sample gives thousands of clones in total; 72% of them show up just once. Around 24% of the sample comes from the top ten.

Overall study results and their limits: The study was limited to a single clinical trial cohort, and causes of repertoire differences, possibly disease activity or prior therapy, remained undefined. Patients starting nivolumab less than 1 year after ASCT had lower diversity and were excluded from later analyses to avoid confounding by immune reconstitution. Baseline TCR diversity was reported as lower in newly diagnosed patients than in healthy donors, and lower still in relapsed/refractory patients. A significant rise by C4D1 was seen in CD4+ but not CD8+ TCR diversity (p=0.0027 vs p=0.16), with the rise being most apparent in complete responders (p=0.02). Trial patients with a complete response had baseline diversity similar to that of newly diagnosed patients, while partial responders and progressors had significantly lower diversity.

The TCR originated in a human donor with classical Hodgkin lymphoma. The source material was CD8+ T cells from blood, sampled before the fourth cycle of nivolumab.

The CDR3 amino acid sequence is: CASSSKLPYEQYF. The bases read TGTGCCAGCAGCTCCAAGCTCCCCTACGAGCAGTACTTC. The chain is encoded by TRBV27 joined to TRBJ2-7; there is no confident call for the D gene. CDR1 and CDR2 were assigned from the germline V gene (reference sequence) as MNHEY and SMNVEV. Between the V and J ends, shortened by 6 bases and 2 bases respectively, the junction contains 11 bases. The CDR3 goes from the cysteine to the phenylalanine over 13 residues. Kept here is only the CDR3 DNA, which spans 39 bases and is read in frame from base 1.